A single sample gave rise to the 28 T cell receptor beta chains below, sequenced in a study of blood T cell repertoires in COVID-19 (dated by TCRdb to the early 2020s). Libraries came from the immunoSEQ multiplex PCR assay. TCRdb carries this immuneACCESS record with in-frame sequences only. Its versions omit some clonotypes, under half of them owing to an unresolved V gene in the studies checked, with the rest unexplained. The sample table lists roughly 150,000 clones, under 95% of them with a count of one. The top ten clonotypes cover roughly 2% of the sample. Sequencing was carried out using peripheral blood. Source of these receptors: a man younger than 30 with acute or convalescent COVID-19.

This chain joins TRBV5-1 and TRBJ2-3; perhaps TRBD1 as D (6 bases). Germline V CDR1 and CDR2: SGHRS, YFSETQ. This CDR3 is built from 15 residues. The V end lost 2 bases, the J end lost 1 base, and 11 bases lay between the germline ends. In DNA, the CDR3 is TGCGCCAGCAGCTTAGGGGGAGCCGGCACAGATACGCAGTATTTT. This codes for CASSLGGAGTDTQYF.

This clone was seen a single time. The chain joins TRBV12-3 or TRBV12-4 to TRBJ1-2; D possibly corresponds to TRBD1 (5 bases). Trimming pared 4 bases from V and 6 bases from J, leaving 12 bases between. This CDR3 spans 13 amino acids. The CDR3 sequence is CASSSDTPDGYTF. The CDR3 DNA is TGTGCCAGCAGTTCGGACACGCCAGATGGCTACACCTTC.

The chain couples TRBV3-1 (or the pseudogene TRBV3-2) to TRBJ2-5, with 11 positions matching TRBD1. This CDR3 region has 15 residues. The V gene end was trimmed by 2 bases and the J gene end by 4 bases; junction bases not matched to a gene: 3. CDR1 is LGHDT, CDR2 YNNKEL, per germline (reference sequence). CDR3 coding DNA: TGTGCCAGCAGCCAATGGACAGGGGGCTTAGAGACCCAGTACTTC. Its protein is CASSQWTGGLETQYF.

The CDR3 protein is CASSKGGRDSNQPQHF. The CDR3 DNA reads TGTGCCAGCAGCAAAGGGGGGAGGGATAGCAATCAGCCCCAGCATTTT. The chain is built from TRBV21-1 and TRBJ1-5. TRBV21-1 is flagged as a pseudogene. This CDR3 has 16 amino acids.

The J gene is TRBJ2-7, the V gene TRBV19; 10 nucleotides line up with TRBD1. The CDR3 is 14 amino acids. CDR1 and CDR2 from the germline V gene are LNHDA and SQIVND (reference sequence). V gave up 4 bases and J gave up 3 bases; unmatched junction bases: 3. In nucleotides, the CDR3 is TGTGCCAGTAGTAGGACAGGGGGAGACTACGAGCAGTACTTC. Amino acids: CASSRTGGDYEQYF. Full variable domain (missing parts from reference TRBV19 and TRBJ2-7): DGGITQSPKYLFRKEGQNVTLSCEQNLNHDAMYWYRQDPGQGLRLIYYSQIVNDFQKGDIAEGYSVSREKKESFPLTVTSAQKNPTAFYLCASSRTGGDYEQYFGPGTRLTVT.

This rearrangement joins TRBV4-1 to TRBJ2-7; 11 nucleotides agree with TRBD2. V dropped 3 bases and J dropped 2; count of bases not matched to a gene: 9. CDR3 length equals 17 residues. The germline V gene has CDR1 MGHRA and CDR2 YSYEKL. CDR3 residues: CASSQVLAGGGAYEQYF. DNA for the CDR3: TGCGCCAGCAGCCAGGTCCTAGCGGGAGGTGGGGCCTACGAGCAGTACTTC.

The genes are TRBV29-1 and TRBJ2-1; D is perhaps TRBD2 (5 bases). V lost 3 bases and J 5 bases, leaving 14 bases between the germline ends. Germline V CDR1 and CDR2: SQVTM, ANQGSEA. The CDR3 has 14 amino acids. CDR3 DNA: TGCAGCGTTGACGGGCTGGAGGTGCACAATGAGCAGTTCTTC. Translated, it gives CSVDGLEVHNEQFF.

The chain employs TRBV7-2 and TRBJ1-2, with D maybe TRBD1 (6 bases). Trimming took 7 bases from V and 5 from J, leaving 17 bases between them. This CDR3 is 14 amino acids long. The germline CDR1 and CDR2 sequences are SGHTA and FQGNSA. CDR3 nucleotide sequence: TGTGCCAGCACCCGAAATCGACAGGTTTATGGCTACACCTTC. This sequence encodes CASTRNRQVYGYTF.

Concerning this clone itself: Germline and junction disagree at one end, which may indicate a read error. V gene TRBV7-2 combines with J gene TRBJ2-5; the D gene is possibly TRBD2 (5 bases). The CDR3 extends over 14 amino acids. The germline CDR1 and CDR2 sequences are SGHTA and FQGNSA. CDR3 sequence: CASTLMGSQETQYF. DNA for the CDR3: TGTGCCAGCACCTTAATGGGGAGCCAAGAGACCCAGTACTTC.

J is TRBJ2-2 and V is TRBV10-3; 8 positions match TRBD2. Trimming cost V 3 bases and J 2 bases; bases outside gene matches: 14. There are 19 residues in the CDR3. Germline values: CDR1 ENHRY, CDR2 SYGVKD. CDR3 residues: CAISDPSGSGGLNTGELFF. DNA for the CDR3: TGTGCCATCAGTGACCCCTCGGGGAGCGGGGGCCTAAACACCGGGGAGCTGTTTTTT.

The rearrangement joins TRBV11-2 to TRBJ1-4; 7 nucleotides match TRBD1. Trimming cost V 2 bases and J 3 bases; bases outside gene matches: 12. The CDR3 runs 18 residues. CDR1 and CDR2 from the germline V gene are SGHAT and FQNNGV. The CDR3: CASSLFPGQQSPNEKLFF. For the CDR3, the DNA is TGTGCCAGCAGCTTATTTCCGGGACAGCAGAGTCCTAATGAAAAACTGTTTTTT. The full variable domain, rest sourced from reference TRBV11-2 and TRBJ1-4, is EAGVAQSPRYKIIEKRQSVAFWCNPISGHATLYWYQQILGQGPKLLIQFQNNGVVDDSQLPKDRFSAERLKGVDSTLKIQPAKLEDSAVYLCASSLFPGQQSPNEKLFFGSGTQLSVL.

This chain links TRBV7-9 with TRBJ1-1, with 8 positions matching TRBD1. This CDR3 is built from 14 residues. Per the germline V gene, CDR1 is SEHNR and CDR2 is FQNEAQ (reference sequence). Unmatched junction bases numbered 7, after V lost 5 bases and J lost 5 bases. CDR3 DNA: TGTGCCAGCAGCCATAGTGGGGACAGGACTGAAGCTTTCTTT. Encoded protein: CASSHSGDRTEAFF.

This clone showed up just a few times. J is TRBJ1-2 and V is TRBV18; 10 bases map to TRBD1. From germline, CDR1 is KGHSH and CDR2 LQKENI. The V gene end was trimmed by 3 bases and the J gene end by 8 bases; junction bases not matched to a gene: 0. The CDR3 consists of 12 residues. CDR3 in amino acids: CASSPGQGGYTF. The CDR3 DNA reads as TGTGCCAGCTCACCGGGACAGGGGGGCTACACCTTC.

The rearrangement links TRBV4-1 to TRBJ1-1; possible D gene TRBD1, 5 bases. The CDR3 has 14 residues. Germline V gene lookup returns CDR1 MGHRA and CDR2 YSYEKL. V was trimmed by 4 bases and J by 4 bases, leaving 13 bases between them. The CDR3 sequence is CASSLGLATTEAFF. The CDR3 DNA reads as TGCGCCAGCAGCCTGGGACTGGCGACCACTGAAGCTTTCTTT.

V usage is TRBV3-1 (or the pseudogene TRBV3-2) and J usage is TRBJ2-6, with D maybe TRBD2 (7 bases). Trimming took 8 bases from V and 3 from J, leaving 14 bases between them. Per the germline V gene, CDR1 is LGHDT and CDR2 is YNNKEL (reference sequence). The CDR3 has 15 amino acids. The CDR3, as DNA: TGTGCCAGCGACCTCGGGGGGCGTGGGGCCAACGTCCTGACTTTC. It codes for CASDLGGRGANVLTF.

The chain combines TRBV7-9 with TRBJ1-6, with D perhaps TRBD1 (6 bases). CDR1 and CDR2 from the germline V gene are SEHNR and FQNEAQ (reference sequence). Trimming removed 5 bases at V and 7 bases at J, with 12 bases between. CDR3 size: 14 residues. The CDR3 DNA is TGTGCCAGCAGCCAGGGGCAGATGAATTCACCCCTCCACTTT. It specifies CASSQGQMNSPLHF.

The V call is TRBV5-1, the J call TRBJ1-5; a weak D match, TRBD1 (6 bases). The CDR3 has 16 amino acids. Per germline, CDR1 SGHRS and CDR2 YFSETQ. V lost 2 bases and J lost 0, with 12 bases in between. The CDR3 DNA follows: TGCGCCAGCAGCTTACGGAAAGGGGGTAGCAATCAGCCCCAGCATTTT. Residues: CASSLRKGGSNQPQHF.

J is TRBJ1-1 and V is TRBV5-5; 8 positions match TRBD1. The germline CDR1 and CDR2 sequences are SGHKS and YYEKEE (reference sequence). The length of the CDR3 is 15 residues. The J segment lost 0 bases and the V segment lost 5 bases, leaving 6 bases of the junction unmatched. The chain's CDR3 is CASSRQGRVNTEAFF. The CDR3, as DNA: TGTGCCAGCAGTCGACAGGGGCGGGTGAACACTGAAGCTTTCTTT.

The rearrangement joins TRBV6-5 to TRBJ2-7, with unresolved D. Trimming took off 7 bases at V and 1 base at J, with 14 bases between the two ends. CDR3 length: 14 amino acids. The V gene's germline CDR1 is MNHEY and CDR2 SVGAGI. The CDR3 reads CASISPGQSYEQYF. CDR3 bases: TGTGCCAGCATTTCCCCGGGTCAGTCCTACGAGCAGTACTTC.

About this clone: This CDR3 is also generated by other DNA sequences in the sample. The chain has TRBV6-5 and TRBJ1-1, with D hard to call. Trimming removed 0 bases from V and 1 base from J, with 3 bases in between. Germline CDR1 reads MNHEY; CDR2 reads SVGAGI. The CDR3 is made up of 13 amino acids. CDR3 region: CASSYSRNTEAFF. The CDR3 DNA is TGTGCCAGCAGTTACTCCCGGAACACTGAAGCTTTCTTT.

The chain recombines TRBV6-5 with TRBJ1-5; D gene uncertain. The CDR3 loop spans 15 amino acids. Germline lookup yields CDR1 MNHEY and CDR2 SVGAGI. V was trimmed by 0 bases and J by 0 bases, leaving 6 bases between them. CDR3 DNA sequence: TGTGCCAGCAGTTACTCCCAGCGTAGCAATCAGCCCCAGCATTTT. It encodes CASSYSQRSNQPQHF.

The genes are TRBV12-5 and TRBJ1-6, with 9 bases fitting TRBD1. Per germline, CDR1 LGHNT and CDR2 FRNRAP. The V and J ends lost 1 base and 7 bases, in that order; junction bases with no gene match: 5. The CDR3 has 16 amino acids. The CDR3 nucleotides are TGTGCTAGTGGTTTGGCGCGAGGGACAGGGAATTCACCCCTCCACTTT. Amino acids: CASGLARGTGNSPLHF.

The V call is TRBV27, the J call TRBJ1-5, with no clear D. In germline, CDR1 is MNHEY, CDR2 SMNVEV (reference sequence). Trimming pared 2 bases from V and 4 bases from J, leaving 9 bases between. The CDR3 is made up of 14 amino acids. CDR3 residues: CASSLAGRNQPQHF. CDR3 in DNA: TGTGCCAGCAGTTTAGCAGGAAGAAATCAGCCCCAGCATTTT.

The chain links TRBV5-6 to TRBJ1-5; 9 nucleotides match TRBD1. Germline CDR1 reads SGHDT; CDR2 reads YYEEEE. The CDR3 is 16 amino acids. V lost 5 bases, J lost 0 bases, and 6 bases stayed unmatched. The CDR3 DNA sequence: TGTGCCAGCAGGTTGTGGGGACAGGGTAGCAATCAGCCCCAGCATTTT. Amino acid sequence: CASRLWGQGSNQPQHF. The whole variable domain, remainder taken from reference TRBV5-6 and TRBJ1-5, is DAGVTQSPTHLIKTRGQQVTLRCSPKSGHDTVSWYQQALGQGPQFIFQYYEEEERQRGNFPDRFSGHQFPNYSSELNVNALLLGDSALYLCASRLWGQGSNQPQHFGDGTRLSIL.

CDR3 nucleotide sequence: TGCGCCAGCAGCCACCTAGGGACTGCTGTTAATCAGCCCCAGCATTTT. Translation gives CASSHLGTAVNQPQHF. The chain employs TRBV4-1 and TRBJ1-5, with a tentative D call TRBD1 (5 bases). The V end was cut by 3 bases, the J end by 4 bases, with 16 bases between. The germline CDR1 and CDR2 sequences are MGHRA and YSYEKL. The CDR3 extends over 16 amino acids.

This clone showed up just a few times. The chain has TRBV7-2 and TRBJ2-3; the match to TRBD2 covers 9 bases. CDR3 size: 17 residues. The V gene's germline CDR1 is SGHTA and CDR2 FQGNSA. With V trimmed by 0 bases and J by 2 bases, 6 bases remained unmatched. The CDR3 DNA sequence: TGTGCCAGCAGCTTAGCTATTAGCGGGGGATACACAGATACGCAGTATTTT. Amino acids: CASSLAISGGYTDTQYF. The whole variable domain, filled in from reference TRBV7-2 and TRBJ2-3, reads GAGVSQSPSNKVTEKGKDVELRCDPISGHTALYWYRQSLGQGLEFLIYFQGNSAPDKSGLPSDRFSAERTGGSVSTLTIQRTQQEDSAVYLCASSLAISGGYTDTQYFGPGTRLTVL.

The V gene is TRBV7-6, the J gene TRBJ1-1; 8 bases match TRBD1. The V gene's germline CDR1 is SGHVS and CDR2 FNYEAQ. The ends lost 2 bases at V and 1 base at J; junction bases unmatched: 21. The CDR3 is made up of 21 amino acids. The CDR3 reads CASSLRLQGAGPATRNTEAFF. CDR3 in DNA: TGTGCCAGCAGCTTACGTTTGCAGGGGGCGGGCCCTGCAACAAGGAACACTGAAGCTTTCTTT.

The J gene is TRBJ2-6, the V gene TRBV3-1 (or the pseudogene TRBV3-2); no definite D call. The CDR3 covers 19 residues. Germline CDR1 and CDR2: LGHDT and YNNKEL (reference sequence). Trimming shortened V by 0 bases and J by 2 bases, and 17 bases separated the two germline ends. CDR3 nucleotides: TGTGCCAGCAGCCAAGATTCAGCGAGCGTAGGTGCTGGGGCCAACGTCCTGACTTTC. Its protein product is CASSQDSASVGAGANVLTF.